The clone carrying this T cell receptor beta chain was detected only a few times. What it recognizes is unknown. The table came from immunoSEQ multiplex PCR; TCRdb's copy has only in-frame clones and leaves some out. The table records about 78,000 clones, roughly 85% of them present only once. The data were taken from a study of T cell responses to AZD1222 COVID-19 vaccine. Study-wide results and limits: Spike-specific TCR breadth and depth went up after people got two AZD1222 doses.

This receptor was obtained from an adult in good health. This specimen consisted of peripheral blood, obtained on day 0 of AZD1222 vaccination.

CDR3 residues: CASSPHSTDTQYF. DNA for the CDR3: TGTGCCAGCAGCCCCCATAGTACAGATACGCAGTATTTT. The rearrangement joins TRBV7-3 to TRBJ2-3, with D hard to call. Per germline, CDR1 SGHTA and CDR2 FQGTGA. The CDR3 is 13 residues long. Trimming removed 5 bases at V and 3 bases at J, with 9 bases between.